The subject of this entry is one TCR beta chain. The data were taken from a study of shared clonotypes between healthy human individuals. Overall study: Ranging from 18 to 49 in age, donors were two women and a few men.

Each subset's genomic DNA was split evenly across several immunoSEQ plates. The repertoire was sequenced with immunoSEQ multiplex PCR; TCRdb's copy has only in-frame clones and lacks some. The sample yields some 2,500,000 clones, 80% to 95% seen once. The CDR3 extends over 14 amino acids. Trimming left V 5 bases short and J 0 bases short, with 10 bases between. Looked up from germline, CDR1 is SGHRS and CDR2 is YFSETQ. The receptor comes from a man aged 18 to 29 in good health. Some clones in this sample may be carry-over from other donors' samples. Sequencing input: naive CD4+ T cells from PBMCs. Subset denoted: CD45RA+ positively selected. This chain uses TRBV5-1 with TRBJ2-3, with a tentative D call TRBD1 (6 bases). This CDR3 is CASSGQTSTDTQYF. CDR3 DNA: TGCGCCAGCAGTGGACAGACTAGCACAGATACGCAGTATTTT.